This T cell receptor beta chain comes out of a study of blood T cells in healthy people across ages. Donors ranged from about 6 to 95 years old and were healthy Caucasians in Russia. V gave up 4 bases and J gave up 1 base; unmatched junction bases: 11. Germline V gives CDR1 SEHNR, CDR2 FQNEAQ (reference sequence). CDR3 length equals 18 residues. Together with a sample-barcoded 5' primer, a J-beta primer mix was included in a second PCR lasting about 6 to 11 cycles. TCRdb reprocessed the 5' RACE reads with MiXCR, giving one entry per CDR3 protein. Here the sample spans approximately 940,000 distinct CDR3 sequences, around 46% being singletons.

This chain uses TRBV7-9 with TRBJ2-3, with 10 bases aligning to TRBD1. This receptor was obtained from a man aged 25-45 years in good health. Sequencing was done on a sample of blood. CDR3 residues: CASSSIRDRGYRTDTQYF. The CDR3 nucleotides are TGTGCCAGCAGCTCTATCCGGGACAGGGGTTATCGCACAGATACGCAGTATTTT.